These 25 T cell receptor beta chains were sequenced from one sample in a study of T cell responses to AZD1222 COVID-19 vaccine. Sequencing used immunoSEQ multiplex PCR; TCRdb keeps in-frame clones, though not all of them. The data contain about 110,000 clones, around 85% of them singletons. Specimen: peripheral blood, collected on day 0 of AZD1222 vaccination. All receptors come from an adult in good health.

This clone occurred once. The chain is built from TRBV7-9 and TRBJ1-5, with no clear D. Germline CDR1 SEHNR, CDR2 FQNEAQ (reference sequence). The CDR3 contains 18 residues. V dropped 7 bases and J dropped 0 bases, with 22 bases sitting between them. CDR3 sequence: CASIFIFPRVNSNQPQHF. The DNA for the CDR3 is TGTGCCAGCATCTTCATCTTTCCGCGAGTAAATAGCAATCAGCCCCAGCATTTT.

The chain has TRBV5-1 and TRBJ1-1; D might be TRBD1 (6 bases). Germline V gives CDR1 SGHRS, CDR2 YFSETQ. The CDR3 consists of 15 residues. Trimming left V 3 bases short and J 1 base short, with 13 bases between. This CDR3 is CASSSSGQPNTEAFF. The CDR3 DNA follows: TGCGCCAGCAGCTCATCCGGACAGCCGAACACTGAAGCTTTCTTT. Using reference TRBV5-1 and TRBJ1-1 for the parts outside the CDR3, the full variable domain is KAGVTQTPRYLIKTRGQQVTLSCSPISGHRSVSWYQQTPGQGLQFLFEYFSETQRNKGNFPGRFSGRQFSNSRSEMNVSTLELGDSALYLCASSSSGQPNTEAFFGQGTRLTVV.

The J gene is TRBJ2-1, the V gene TRBV4-3; 8 nucleotides line up with TRBD2. The CDR3 runs to 17 residues. In germline, CDR1 is LGHNA, CDR2 YSLEER. Germline trimming cut 0 bases from V and 9 bases from J; bases unmatched to any gene: 13. The CDR3: CASSQDRGVAGYFEQFF. Written as DNA, the CDR3 is TGCGCCAGCAGCCAAGACCGCGGGGTAGCGGGATACTTTGAGCAGTTCTTC.

This CDR3 is CATRKGENTEAFF. The CDR3 coding sequence is TGTGCCACCAGGAAGGGGGAGAACACTGAAGCTTTCTTT. The chain is built from TRBV24-1 and TRBJ1-1; TRBD1 might be the D (6 bases). The CDR3 spans 13 residues. Germline V gene data show CDR1 as KGHDR and CDR2 as SFDVKD. V gave up 7 bases and J gave up 1 base, with 9 bases separating them.

By its share, this clone is medium-sized. This chain uses TRBV4-3 with TRBJ2-1, with D perhaps matching TRBD1 (5 bases). The CDR3 contains 15 residues. V was trimmed by 2 bases and J by 3 bases, leaving 11 bases between them. CDR1 is LGHNA and CDR2 is YSLEER in the germline V gene. The CDR3 region is CASSQLTTDYNEQFF. The CDR3 nucleotides read TGCGCCAGCAGCCAATTAACGACAGACTACAATGAGCAGTTCTTC.

This clone appeared once. The V gene is TRBV5-1, the J gene TRBJ2-3; D possibly corresponds to TRBD1 (6 bases). The CDR3 runs to 15 residues. Germline values: CDR1 SGHRS, CDR2 YFSETQ. V dropped 3 bases and J dropped 1 base, with 12 bases sitting between them. The DNA of the CDR3 is TGCGCCAGCAGCTCGAACAGGGTGGGCACAGATACGCAGTATTTT. Protein: CASSSNRVGTDTQYF.

This chain connects TRBV6-5 to TRBJ1-6, with D maybe TRBD1 (5 bases). CDR1 and CDR2 from the germline V gene are MNHEY and SVGAGI. There are 15 residues in the CDR3. V dropped 2 bases and J dropped 6 bases, with 11 bases sitting between them. DNA of the CDR3: TGTGCCAGCAGTTACAGGGGTCAGCCTAATTCACCCCTCCACTTT. This sequence encodes CASSYRGQPNSPLHF.

The V gene is TRBV13, the J gene TRBJ1-2; tentative D call: TRBD1 (5 bases). CDR3 length: 14 amino acids. V lost 1 base to trimming and J lost 8 bases, with 14 bases between them. Germline V gene sequence: CDR1 PRHDT, CDR2 FYEKMQ (reference sequence). This chain's CDR3 is CASSLVMAGQGYTF. The CDR3 bases are TGTGCCAGCAGCTTAGTAATGGCAGGGCAAGGCTACACCTTC.

The chain recombines TRBV4-3 with TRBJ2-7, with 12 bases fitting TRBD2. J lost 1 base, V lost 3 bases, and 13 bases had no gene match. There are 19 residues in the CDR3. CDR1 and CDR2 (germline): LGHNA, YSLEER. CDR3 protein: CASSQTIWTSGDFSYEQYF. The CDR3 bases are TGCGCCAGCAGCCAGACGATATGGACTAGCGGGGATTTTTCCTACGAGCAGTACTTC.

V gene TRBV2 combines with J gene TRBJ2-3, with a possible D match to TRBD1 (5 bases). The germline V and J ends were trimmed by 3 bases and 1 base, with 23 bases remaining between them. Germline values: CDR1 SNHLY, CDR2 FYNNEI. The CDR3 contains 19 residues. DNA for the CDR3: TGTGCCAGCAGTGATGGGGCAGACCTAGTAGTTGGGGGCACAGATACGCAGTATTTT. The encoded protein is CASSDGADLVVGGTDTQYF.

The genes are TRBV5-1 and TRBJ2-7; TRBD1 matches 11 bases. The trim removed 2 bases at V and 2 bases at J, leaving 3 bases unmatched. The CDR3 is 15 residues long. Germline values: CDR1 SGHRS, CDR2 YFSETQ. The CDR3, as DNA: TGCGCCAGCAGCTTCCGGGACAGGGGGGCCTACGAGCAGTACTTC. It translates to CASSFRDRGAYEQYF. Full variable domain (rest looked up from reference TRBV5-1 and TRBJ2-7): KAGVTQTPRYLIKTRGQQVTLSCSPISGHRSVSWYQQTPGQGLQFLFEYFSETQRNKGNFPGRFSGRQFSNSRSEMNVSTLELGDSALYLCASSFRDRGAYEQYFGPGTRLTVT.

This clone has more than one count but fewer than ten. This sample includes further DNA sequences coding for the same CDR3. The rearrangement links TRBV4-3 to TRBJ2-1, with 7 bases identical to TRBD2. The CDR3 covers 15 residues. V shed 1 base, J shed 3 bases, and the junction held 3 bases outside the gene matches. Germline assignment: CDR1 LGHNA and CDR2 YSLEER. CDR3 residues: CASSQGTSDYNEQFF. In DNA form, the CDR3 reads TGCGCCAGCAGCCAAGGGACTAGTGACTACAATGAGCAGTTCTTC.

This CDR3 reads CASSQDRFNQPQHF. The CDR3 DNA reads as TGCGCCAGCAGCCAAGATAGATTCAATCAGCCCCAGCATTTT. The rearrangement links TRBV4-3 to TRBJ1-5; D is unclear. Germline V gene sequence: CDR1 LGHNA, CDR2 YSLEER. V dropped 0 bases and J dropped 3 bases, with 6 bases sitting between them. The CDR3 is 14 amino acids.

This clone occurred once. V usage is TRBV5-6 and J usage is TRBJ2-5; D perhaps matches TRBD1 (5 bases). The CDR3 extends over 16 amino acids. Looked up from germline, CDR1 is SGHDT and CDR2 is YYEEEE. V was trimmed by 4 bases and J by 5 bases, leaving 21 bases between them. CDR3 coding DNA: TGTGCCAGCAGCCAATGGGGCCTACCCGTCCTGGAGACCCAGTACTTC. Translating it yields CASSQWGLPVLETQYF.

The gene calls are TRBV9 and TRBJ2-1, with TRBD1 matching 8 bases. Losses at the gene ends were 0 bases for V and 9 bases for J; bases not matched to a gene: 8. This CDR3 contains 15 residues. CDR1 is SGDLS, CDR2 YYNGEE, per germline. The CDR3 DNA follows: TGTGCCAGCAGCGTAGCAATGGGACAGGACCCTGAGCAGTTCTTC. It codes for CASSVAMGQDPEQFF.

The gene calls are TRBV5-4 and TRBJ1-2; no definite D call. Per the germline V gene, CDR1 is SGHNT and CDR2 is YYREEE (reference sequence). There are 13 residues in the CDR3. V lost 1 base and J lost 5, with 9 bases in between. The CDR3 loop reads CASSLRIGYGYTF. The CDR3 DNA follows: TGTGCCAGCAGCTTGAGAATAGGGTATGGCTACACCTTC.

The gene calls are TRBV2 and TRBJ2-7; possibly TRBD2 for D (5 bases). Trimming took off 7 bases at V and 5 bases at J, with 12 bases between the two ends. The CDR3 consists of 12 residues. Germline V lookup: CDR1 SNHLY, CDR2 FYNNEI. The CDR3 nucleotides are TGTGCCAGCACTGCGAGGGTCCACGAGCAGTACTTC. Encoded protein: CASTARVHEQYF.

The chain has TRBV28 and TRBJ2-7; a weak D match, TRBD1 (7 bases). Germline assignment: CDR1 MDHEN and CDR2 SYDVKM. Trimming left V 6 bases short and J 5 bases short, with 17 bases between. This CDR3 has 14 residues. DNA for the CDR3: TGTGCCAGCAGCCCTCAGGGGGGCGTGGACGAGCAGTACTTC. Protein sequence: CASSPQGGVDEQYF. Variable domain in full (rest from reference TRBV28 and TRBJ2-7): DVKVTQSSRYLVKRTGEKVFLECVQDMDHENMFWYRQDPGLGLRLIYFSYDVKMKEKGDIPEGYSVSREKKERFSLILESASTNQTSMYLCASSPQGGVDEQYFGPGTRLTVT.

For the CDR3, the DNA is TGTGCCAGCAGCGGACAGACAGGGAACACTGAAGCTTTCTTT. This translates into CASSGQTGNTEAFF. V gene TRBV7-9 combines with J gene TRBJ1-1; maybe TRBD1 (6 bases). V gave up 5 bases and J gave up 1 base, with 11 bases separating them. The germline V gene encodes CDR1 SEHNR and CDR2 FQNEAQ (reference sequence). The CDR3 is 14 amino acids.

The chain carries TRBV7-2 and TRBJ2-4; 10 nucleotides line up with TRBD1. J lost 9 bases, V lost 4 bases, and 9 bases had no gene match. CDR3 length: 15 residues. Germline loops: CDR1 SGHTA, CDR2 FQGNSA. DNA for the CDR3: TGTGCCAGCAGCTCCCGGGACAGGGGCACGATCATTCAGTACTTC. It codes for CASSSRDRGTIIQYF.

J is TRBJ2-7 and V is TRBV7-9, with D perhaps given as TRBD1 or TRBD2 (6 bases each). Germline V gives CDR1 SEHNR, CDR2 FQNEAQ (reference sequence). V lost 3 bases, J lost 6 bases, and 12 bases lay in between. The CDR3 sequence is 13 residues long. This chain's CDR3 is CASSFGGSGEQYF. The CDR3 DNA sequence: TGTGCCAGCAGCTTCGGGGGCTCGGGCGAGCAGTACTTC.

This clone was detected only a few times. This chain connects TRBV28 to TRBJ1-1; D gene uncertain. The V end was cut by 4 bases, the J end by 6 bases, with 15 bases between. The V gene's germline CDR1 is MDHEN and CDR2 SYDVKM. This CDR3 contains 14 residues. The CDR3 protein is CASSSLQISPEAFF. Written as DNA, the CDR3 is TGTGCCAGCAGTTCCCTCCAGATTAGTCCTGAAGCTTTCTTT. The complete variable domain, with remaining parts taken from reference TRBV28 and TRBJ1-1, reads DVKVTQSSRYLVKRTGEKVFLECVQDMDHENMFWYRQDPGLGLRLIYFSYDVKMKEKGDIPEGYSVSREKKERFSLILESASTNQTSMYLCASSSLQISPEAFFGQGTRLTVV.

The chain links TRBV19 to TRBJ1-5; TRBD1 aligns across 10 bases. This CDR3 contains 16 residues. The J segment lost 7 bases and the V segment lost 6 bases, leaving 12 bases of the junction unmatched. Germline CDR1 and CDR2: LNHDA and SQIVND (reference sequence). CDR3 sequence reads: CASSRPGTGAGQPQHF. The CDR3 DNA sequence: TGTGCCAGTAGCCGCCCCGGGACAGGGGCTGGGCAGCCCCAGCATTTT.

The rearrangement links TRBV21-1 to TRBJ1-3; TRBD1 is the table's D call and was not checked against the DNA. TRBV21-1 is flagged as a pseudogene. This CDR3 is 16 amino acids long. The CDR3 reads CASSKDAGPPGNTIYF. The CDR3 region has the DNA TGTGCCAGCAGCAAAGATGCAGGGCCTCCTGGAAACACCATATATTTT.

The chain joins TRBV6-2 or TRBV6-3 to TRBJ2-3; maybe TRBD2 (6 bases). The CDR3 has 15 amino acids. V was pared by 5 bases and J by 6 bases, with 18 bases between. The germline V gene encodes CDR1 MNHEY and CDR2 SVGEGT. The CDR3 sequence is CASSPDYPEVDTQYF. The CDR3 bases are TGTGCCAGCAGTCCGGACTACCCGGAGGTGGATACGCAGTATTTT.